The rows below give T cell receptor beta chains drawn from one sample of a study of blood T cell repertoires in COVID-19. Method: immunoSEQ multiplex PCR; TCRdb's copy keeps in-frame clones and lacks some. The data show roughly 140,000 clones, about 79% seen once. Material for sequencing was peripheral blood. Receptor source: a woman between 45 and 65 years old in a cohort sampled during active or convalescent COVID-19. Each CDR3 is given without its conserved first and last residue.

CDR3aa: ASSVFVETQY
v_gene: TRBV11-2
j_gene: TRBJ2-5

CDR3aa: ARDSGKAF
v_gene: TRBV6-4
j_gene: TRBJ1-1

CDR3aa: ASSGRTGQGAQY
v_gene: TRBV11-2
j_gene: TRBJ2-5

CDR3aa: AWTEGANNQPQH
v_gene: TRBV30
j_gene: TRBJ1-5

CDR3aa: ASSLTGQGLAYEQY
v_gene: TRBV5-1
j_gene: TRBJ2-7

CDR3aa: ASSDSNLGAWDTEAF
v_gene: TRBV6-4
j_gene: TRBJ1-1

CDR3aa: ASFGATNEKLF
v_gene: TRBV18
j_gene: TRBJ1-4

CDR3aa: ASSPGGGAGETQY
v_gene: TRBV7-9
j_gene: TRBJ2-5

CDR3aa: ASSRTGAGGGYT
v_gene: TRBV4-1
j_gene: TRBJ1-2

CDR3aa: ATSDTDRGNQPQH
v_gene: TRBV24-1
j_gene: TRBJ1-5

CDR3aa: ASGREGNTEAF
v_gene: TRBV12-3/TRBV12-4
j_gene: TRBJ1-1

CDR3aa: ASRRDGSYEQY
v_gene: TRBV12-3/TRBV12-4
j_gene: TRBJ2-7

CDR3aa: ASSISGGVYNEQF
v_gene: TRBV19
j_gene: TRBJ2-1

CDR3aa: ASSQGDWGYEQY
v_gene: TRBV3-1/TRBV3-2
j_gene: TRBJ2-7

CDR3aa: ASSANPGQGAVETQY
v_gene: TRBV3-1/TRBV3-2
j_gene: TRBJ2-5

CDR3aa: ASSQVPPSGAYPSTDTQY
v_gene: TRBV18
j_gene: TRBJ2-3

CDR3aa: ATSRDRGNEKLF
v_gene: TRBV15
j_gene: TRBJ1-4

CDR3aa: ASSLRQGGYGYT
v_gene: TRBV7-9
j_gene: TRBJ1-2

CDR3aa: ASSFPGLRSGYT
v_gene: TRBV12-1
j_gene: TRBJ1-2

CDR3aa: ASRDMGLNIQY
v_gene: TRBV4-1
j_gene: TRBJ2-4

CDR3aa: ASRPTSGEQF
v_gene: TRBV2
j_gene: TRBJ2-1

CDR3aa: ASKQGGEKLF
v_gene: TRBV19
j_gene: TRBJ1-4

CDR3aa: AWSVAGYNSPLH
v_gene: TRBV30
j_gene: TRBJ1-6

CDR3aa: ASSPGREEQY
v_gene: TRBV18
j_gene: TRBJ2-7

CDR3aa: ASTGRRNTEAF
v_gene: TRBV5-8
j_gene: TRBJ1-1

CDR3aa: ASSTGEEEYEQY
v_gene: TRBV19
j_gene: TRBJ2-7

CDR3aa: AVGQGYEQY
v_gene: TRBV19
j_gene: TRBJ2-7

CDR3aa: ASSLRGSTGELF
v_gene: TRBV27
j_gene: TRBJ2-2

CDR3aa: ASGQDSYNEQF
v_gene: TRBV6-5
j_gene: TRBJ2-1

CDR3aa: ASSLERGGSPLH
v_gene: TRBV11-2
j_gene: TRBJ1-6

CDR3aa: ASTSGGNNSPLH
v_gene: TRBV6-6
j_gene: TRBJ1-6

CDR3aa: ASSLPFAPDNEQF
v_gene: TRBV5-1
j_gene: TRBJ2-1

CDR3aa: ASSLARVDQPQH
v_gene: TRBV5-8
j_gene: TRBJ1-5

CDR3aa: AINRDFSNTGELF
v_gene: TRBV10-3
j_gene: TRBJ2-2

CDR3aa: ATSKGQGADTQY
v_gene: TRBV24-1
j_gene: TRBJ2-3

CDR3aa: ASSERGGRYTEAF
v_gene: TRBV10-2
j_gene: TRBJ1-1

CDR3aa: SASGTGQTGELF
v_gene: TRBV20-1
j_gene: TRBJ2-2

CDR3aa: ASSQVPMTVPYGYT
v_gene: TRBV4-1
j_gene: TRBJ1-2

CDR3aa: AINPQGVMNEQF
v_gene: TRBV10-3
j_gene: TRBJ2-1

CDR3aa: ASSYWAGTEAARYVPQH
v_gene: TRBV6-9
j_gene: TRBJ1-5

CDR3aa: ASSLPTGSYEKLF
v_gene: TRBV3-1/TRBV3-2
j_gene: TRBJ1-4

CDR3aa: ASSLASGVYGYGYT
v_gene: TRBV7-2
j_gene: TRBJ1-2

CDR3aa: ASSQDSGYGYEQY
v_gene: TRBV4-1
j_gene: TRBJ2-7

CDR3aa: ASSLQGTSTEAF
v_gene: TRBV7-9
j_gene: TRBJ1-1

CDR3aa: ATSERGGAYEQY
v_gene: TRBV24-1
j_gene: TRBJ2-7

CDR3aa: ASSGNRGAPPGYGYT
v_gene: TRBV6-1
j_gene: TRBJ1-2

CDR3aa: ASSLGTGGRNTGELF
v_gene: TRBV5-6
j_gene: TRBJ2-2

CDR3aa: ASSWALNYGYT
v_gene: TRBV6-2/TRBV6-3
j_gene: TRBJ1-2

CDR3aa: ASLPGTAKAGELF
v_gene: TRBV18
j_gene: TRBJ2-2

CDR3aa: ASSIPGASGDLDTQY
v_gene: TRBV19
j_gene: TRBJ2-3